In its sample, the clone carrying this T cell receptor (beta chain) was seen a few times. The antigen remains undetermined. This entry belongs to a study of T cell repertoires in cytomegalovirus infection. Study at large: A matching HLA type, together with CMV infection, was signaled by public TCR beta signatures. Whole-study findings and limits: The study identified carriers of CMV plus the relevant HLA from cumulative public TCR beta family frequency. Clonotypes of TCR beta that were HLA-C-restricted and CMV-specific dominated the ex vivo response.

V was clipped by 5 bases and J by 0 bases, with 10 bases between them. Germline-derived CDR1 and CDR2 are MNHEY and SMNVEV (reference sequence). This CDR3 region has 14 residues. TCRdb re-analysed the reads in MiXCR, keeping a single row per CDR3 protein. The sample lists hundreds of thousands of distinct CDR3 sequences, more than 20% occurring once. Material: CD8+ T cells from PBMCs. This TCR derives from a human donor in good health (CMV status not recorded). Some clones in this sample may be carry-over from other donors' samples. The chain is built from TRBV27 and TRBJ1-1; D uncertain. CDR3 in amino acids: CASSPWALNTEAFF. CDR3 nucleotides: TGTGCCAGCAGTCCGTGGGCGTTGAACACTGAAGCTTTCTTT.